Listed below are T cell receptor beta chains from one sample, sequenced in a study of blood T cells in healthy people across ages. MiXCR, applied by TCRdb to the 5' RACE reads, yields one record per CDR3 protein. The profile covers just over 800,000 distinct CDR3 sequences, with less than 80% appearing a single time and about a quarter taken by the ten largest. The sample comprised blood. The origin of the receptors is a young man in good health. CDR3s include the opening cysteine and the closing phenylalanine or tryptophan. D genes are given only for firm matches. A row's size may be missing; if present it is once, few, many or a size class.

TRBJ2-3 NA once TRBV6-1 TGTGCCAGCAGTGAATCGGTGGGGGGACAGATTGGAGATACGCAGTATTTT CASSESVGGQIGDTQYF
TRBJ2-1 TRBD1 NA TRBV12-3/TRBV12-4 TGTGCCAGCAGACAGGGGGCCAATGAGCAGTTCTTC CASRQGANEQFF
TRBJ2-3 TRBD2 NA TRBV9 TGTGCCAGCAGCGAAAGCGGGGGGGCCATAACAGATACGCAGTATTTT CASSESGGAITDTQYF
TRBJ2-7 TRBD1 NA TRBV12-3/TRBV12-4 TGTGCCAGCAGTTCAACAGGGGGCCGCGAGCAGTACTTC CASSSTGGREQYF
TRBJ2-7 NA few TRBV4-3 TGCGCCAGCAGCCAAGACAGGGCTCGGGACGAGCAGTACTTC CASSQDRARDEQYF
TRBJ2-4 TRBD1 few TRBV30 TGTGCCTGGAGTGCAGTAGGGACAGGGAAAAACATTCAGTACTTC CAWSAVGTGKNIQYF
TRBJ2-7 NA NA TRBV12-3/TRBV12-4 TGTGCCAGCAGCCCTCGGGTAGCGGCGTACGAGCAGTACTTC CASSPRVAAYEQYF
TRBJ2-5 NA NA TRBV6-1 TGTGCCAGCAGTGCCAGGGTGGGGCAAGAGACCCAGTACTTC CASSARVGQETQYF
TRBJ2-7 TRBD1 few TRBV4-3 TGCGCCAGCAGCGGGGGACAGTTGTCCTACGAGCAGTACTTC CASSGGQLSYEQYF
TRBJ2-7 TRBD1 NA TRBV6-2/TRBV6-3 TGTGCCAGCAGTTACGACAGGGTGGGCGAGCAGTACTTC CASSYDRVGEQYF
TRBJ1-5 TRBD1 many TRBV20-1 TGCAGTGCTAGGGACAGGGGTCAGCCCCAGCATTTT CSARDRGQPQHF
TRBJ2-4 TRBD1 NA TRBV29-1 TGCAGCGTTGAACAGCCGGGACAGGTAAAGCAGTACTTC CSVEQPGQVKQYF
TRBJ2-7 TRBD1 few TRBV18 TGTGCCAGCTCCCGCGGTCTCGGGACAGGGGGCGACGAGCAGTACTTC CASSRGLGTGGDEQYF
TRBJ1-6 NA few TRBV5-1 TGCGCCAGCAGCCCGGGAGGGATGGGGAATTCACCCCTCCACTTT CASSPGGMGNSPLHF
TRBJ2-7 TRBD1 few TRBV12-3/TRBV12-4 TGTGCCAGTACACTGACGGGGACAGGGCACTACGAGCAGTACTTC CASTLTGTGHYEQYF
TRBJ2-6 TRBD1 NA TRBV28 TGTGCCAGCAGCTCCGGGACAGGGGTCCCATTCGGGGCCAACGTCCTGACTTTC CASSSGTGVPFGANVLTF
TRBJ2-7 NA NA TRBV4-3 TGCGCCAGCAGCCAAGATGACGGAGACTACGAGCAGTACTTC CASSQDDGDYEQYF
TRBJ2-7 TRBD1 few TRBV7-2 TGTGCCAGCAGTTCCGGGACAGCGCCCTACGAGCAGTACTTC CASSSGTAPYEQYF
TRBJ1-1 NA NA TRBV6-5 TGTGCCAGCGTTCCCTACCCCTTAGGCCACCCCGGCGGAGCTTTCTTT CASVPYPLGHPGGAFF
TRBJ2-1 NA NA TRBV29-1 TGCAGCACTTCCCCGGGGAACTCCTACAATGAGCAGTTCTTC CSTSPGNSYNEQFF
TRBJ2-1 TRBD2 few TRBV7-3 TGTGCCAGCGGACTAGCGGGCGACAATGAGCAGTTCTTC CASGLAGDNEQFF
TRBJ2-7 NA few TRBV6-2/TRBV6-3 TGTGCCAGCAGTTTCCAACAGGGCTACGGAGACGAGCAGTACTTC CASSFQQGYGDEQYF